Below are 16 T cell receptor beta chains sequenced from a single sample in a study of blood T cell repertoires in COVID-19. Here immunoSEQ multiplex PCR was the method, and the copy in TCRdb shows in-frame clones only, minus some. The table has about 260,000 clones, approximately 86% seen once. Sequenced sample: peripheral blood. All receptors come from a man younger than 40 with active or convalescent COVID-19.

The chain has TRBV12-5 and TRBJ1-1; 7 nucleotides agree with TRBD1. The CDR3 loop spans 15 amino acids. CDR1 and CDR2 (germline): LGHNT, FRNRAP. V was pared by 1 base and J by 1 base, with 3 bases of the junction left unmatched. Here the CDR3 DNA reads TGTGCTAGTGGTTTGGACGGGACAGCGAACACTGAAGCTTTCTTT. This gives the protein CASGLDGTANTEAFF.

V usage is TRBV7-8 and J usage is TRBJ1-1; maybe TRBD1 (5 bases). This CDR3 is 14 amino acids long. Looked up from germline, CDR1 is SGHVS and CDR2 is FQNEAQ. With 5 bases removed from V and 2 bases from J, the gap between germline ends came to 12 bases. CDR3 bases: TGTGCCAGCAGCCGCACGGGGGGTAACACTGAAGCTTTCTTT. Translation: CASSRTGGNTEAFF.

This chain joins TRBV20-1 and TRBJ2-3; D perhaps matches TRBD1 (5 bases). The CDR3 loop spans 15 amino acids. Germline loops: CDR1 DFQATT, CDR2 SNEGSKA (reference sequence). V was pared by 3 bases and J by 2 bases, with 15 bases between. CDR3 DNA: TGCAGTGCTAGTGGGCAGGGCGAGGACACAGATACGCAGTATTTT. Its protein product is CSASGQGEDTDTQYF.

This chain joins TRBV7-9 and TRBJ1-2; unclear D gene. The V end was cut by 4 bases, the J end by 8 bases, with 17 bases between. From germline, CDR1 is SEHNR and CDR2 FQNEAQ (reference sequence). The CDR3 spans 14 residues. CDR3 coding DNA: TGTGCCAGCAGCTCGCCCCAGCCTATGGAGGGCTACACCTTC. This gives the protein CASSSPQPMEGYTF.

CDR3: CASSSNVYSNQPQHF. In DNA form, the CDR3 reads TGTGCCAGCAGCTCAAACGTCTATAGCAATCAGCCCCAGCATTTT. This sequence joins TRBV9 and TRBJ1-5; no reliable D call. The CDR3 runs 15 residues. CDR1 is SGDLS, CDR2 YYNGEE, per germline. Trimming left V 4 bases short and J 0 bases short, with 11 bases between.

The chain joins TRBV10-3 to TRBJ2-3, with D uncertain. Germline V gives CDR1 ENHRY, CDR2 SYGVKD. The CDR3 length is 12 residues. V lost 7 bases, J lost 1 base, and 6 bases lay in between. CDR3 sequence reads: CAINGGTDTQYF. As DNA, the CDR3 is TGTGCCATCAACGGAGGCACAGATACGCAGTATTTT.

The chain combines TRBV20-1 with TRBJ2-5; D may be TRBD2 (6 bases). Trimming pared 3 bases from V and 1 base from J, leaving 15 bases between. Germline CDR1 DFQATT, CDR2 SNEGSKA (reference sequence). The CDR3 is made up of 15 amino acids. CDR3 sequence reads: CSASNGGTLQETQYF. For the CDR3, the DNA is TGCAGTGCTAGTAACGGGGGAACCCTCCAAGAGACCCAGTACTTC.

The chain couples TRBV5-4 to TRBJ2-1, with TRBD2 identical over 14 bases. Germline lookup yields CDR1 SGHNT and CDR2 YYREEE (reference sequence). This CDR3 spans 16 amino acids. J lost 2 bases, V lost 4 bases, and 2 bases had no gene match. The CDR3 DNA reads as TGTGCCAGCAGCGTGGGACTAGCGGGGGCCTACAATGAGCAGTTCTTC. This gives the protein CASSVGLAGAYNEQFF. Variable domain in full (rest from reference TRBV5-4 and TRBJ2-1): ETGVTQSPTHLIKTRGQQVTLRCSSQSGHNTVSWYQQALGQGPQFIFQYYREEENGRGNFPPRFSGLQFPNYSSELNVNALELDDSALYLCASSVGLAGAYNEQFFGPGTRLTVL.

The chain has TRBV5-1 and TRBJ1-3, with D tentatively TRBD1 (5 bases). The germline CDR1 and CDR2 sequences are SGHRS and YFSETQ. With 2 bases removed from V and 4 bases from J, the gap between germline ends came to 19 bases. The CDR3 contains 17 residues. The CDR3 DNA reads as TGCGCCAGCAGCTTAGACCCGACAGATATAACCGGAAACACCATATATTTT. Protein: CASSLDPTDITGNTIYF.

This clone was observed a single time. The chain recombines TRBV4-1 with TRBJ2-7; D may be TRBD2 (6 bases). The CDR3 contains 16 residues. The V end lost 1 base, the J end lost 2 bases, and 15 bases lay between the germline ends. From germline, CDR1 is MGHRA and CDR2 YSYEKL. The CDR3 sequence is CASSQGGRGSTYEQYF. DNA for the CDR3: TGCGCCAGCAGCCAAGGCGGGCGGGGTTCAACCTACGAGCAGTACTTC.

This sequence joins TRBV9 and TRBJ2-2; 8 nucleotides agree with TRBD1. CDR3 length: 16 residues. J gave up 6 bases and V 0 bases, and 7 bases lay outside the gene matches. In germline, CDR1 is SGDLS, CDR2 YYNGEE. The CDR3 DNA reads TGTGCCAGCAGCGTAGGGACAGGGTGGATGGCCGGGGAGCTGTTTTTT. It specifies CASSVGTGWMAGELFF.

This clone was detected a few times. Other DNA sequences in this sample translate to the same CDR3. The CDR3 DNA reads TGTGCCAGCAGTTACTCCCCGACAGGGGACACCGGGGAGCTGTTTTTT. Translating it yields CASSYSPTGDTGELFF. This chain joins TRBV6-5 and TRBJ2-2; 8 bases agree with TRBD1. CDR1 is MNHEY and CDR2 is SVGAGI in the germline V gene. The CDR3 is 16 amino acids. V gave up 0 bases and J gave up 3 bases; unmatched junction bases: 3.

The V gene is TRBV10-1, the J gene TRBJ1-1; D gene unclear. CDR3 size: 14 residues. Germline values: CDR1 WNHNN, CDR2 SYGVQD (reference sequence). V dropped 6 bases and J dropped 1 base, with 12 bases sitting between them. For the CDR3, the DNA is TGCGCCAGCAGAGACACTCCCAGGAACACTGAAGCTTTCTTT. Protein product: CASRDTPRNTEAFF.

This rearrangement joins TRBV5-4 to TRBJ2-7, with D possibly TRBD2 on 7 matching bases. With 5 bases removed from V and 4 bases from J, the gap between germline ends came to 19 bases. This CDR3 is built from 15 residues. Germline loops: CDR1 SGHNT, CDR2 YYREEE (reference sequence). DNA of the CDR3: TGTGCCAGCAGTAAAGGGGGGGCGGATGGGTACGAGCAGTACTTC. This sequence encodes CASSKGGADGYEQYF.

A note on this clone: In the same sample, other DNA sequences code for this CDR3. The rearrangement joins TRBV2 to TRBJ2-5; 11 bases are a match to TRBD2. The CDR3 consists of 14 residues. V lost 6 bases and J lost 3; bases outside the gene matches: 3. Germline-derived CDR1 and CDR2 are SNHLY and FYNNEI. In DNA, the CDR3 is TGTGCCAGCAGCCCACTAGCGGGGGAAGAGACCCAGTACTTC. Translation: CASSPLAGEETQYF.

The chain employs TRBV5-6 and TRBJ1-6, with unresolved D. The V end was cut by 1 base, the J end by 6 bases, with 8 bases between. Germline CDR1 SGHDT, CDR2 YYEEEE. The CDR3 has 14 residues. The CDR3 spells CASSLLWSNSPLHF. The DNA of the CDR3 is TGTGCCAGCAGCTTGCTTTGGAGTAATTCACCCCTCCACTTT.